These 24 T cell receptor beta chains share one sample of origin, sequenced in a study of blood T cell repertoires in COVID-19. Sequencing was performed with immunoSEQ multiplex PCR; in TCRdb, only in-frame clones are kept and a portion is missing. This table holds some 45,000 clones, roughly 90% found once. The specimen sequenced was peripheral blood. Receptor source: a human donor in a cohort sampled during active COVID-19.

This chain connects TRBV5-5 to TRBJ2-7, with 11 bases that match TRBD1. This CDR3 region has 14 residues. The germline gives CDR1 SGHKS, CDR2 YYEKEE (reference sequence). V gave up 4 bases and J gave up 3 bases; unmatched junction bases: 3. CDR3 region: CASSPGQGGYEQYF. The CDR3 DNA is TGTGCCAGCAGCCCGGGACAGGGGGGCTACGAGCAGTACTTC.

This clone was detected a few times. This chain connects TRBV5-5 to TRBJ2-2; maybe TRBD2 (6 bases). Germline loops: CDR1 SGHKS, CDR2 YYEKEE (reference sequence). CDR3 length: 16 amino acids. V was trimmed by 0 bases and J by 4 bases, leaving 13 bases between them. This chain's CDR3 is CASSLAATSFTGELFF. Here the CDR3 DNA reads TGTGCCAGCAGCTTGGCCGCGACTAGTTTCACCGGGGAGCTGTTTTTT.

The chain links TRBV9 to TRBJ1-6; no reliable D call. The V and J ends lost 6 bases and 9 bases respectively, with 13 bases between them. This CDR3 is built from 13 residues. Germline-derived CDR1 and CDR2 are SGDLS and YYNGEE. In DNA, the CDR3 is TGTGCCAGCATGAGGGCAGAAGGTTCACCCCTCCACTTT. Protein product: CASMRAEGSPLHF.

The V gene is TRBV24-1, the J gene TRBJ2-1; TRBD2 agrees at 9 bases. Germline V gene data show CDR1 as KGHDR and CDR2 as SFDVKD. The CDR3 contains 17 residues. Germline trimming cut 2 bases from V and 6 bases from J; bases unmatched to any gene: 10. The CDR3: CATSDSAVAGVTNEQFF. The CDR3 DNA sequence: TGTGCCACCAGTGATTCAGCTGTAGCGGGAGTAACCAATGAGCAGTTCTTC.

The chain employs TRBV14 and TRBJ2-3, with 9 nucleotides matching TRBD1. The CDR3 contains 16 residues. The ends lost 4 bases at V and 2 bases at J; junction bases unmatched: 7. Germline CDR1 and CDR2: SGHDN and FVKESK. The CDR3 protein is CASSLFGTGFTDTQYF. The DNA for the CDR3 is TGTGCCAGCAGCCTTTTTGGGACAGGGTTCACAGATACGCAGTATTTT.

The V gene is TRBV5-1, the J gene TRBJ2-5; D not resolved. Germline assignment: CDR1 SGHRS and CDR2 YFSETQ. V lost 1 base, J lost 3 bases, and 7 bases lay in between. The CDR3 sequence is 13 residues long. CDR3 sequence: CASSLRGEETQYF. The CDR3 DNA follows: TGCGCCAGCAGCTTGCGAGGTGAAGAGACCCAGTACTTC. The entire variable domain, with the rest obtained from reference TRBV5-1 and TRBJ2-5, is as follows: KAGVTQTPRYLIKTRGQQVTLSCSPISGHRSVSWYQQTPGQGLQFLFEYFSETQRNKGNFPGRFSGRQFSNSRSEMNVSTLELGDSALYLCASSLRGEETQYFGPGTRLLVL.

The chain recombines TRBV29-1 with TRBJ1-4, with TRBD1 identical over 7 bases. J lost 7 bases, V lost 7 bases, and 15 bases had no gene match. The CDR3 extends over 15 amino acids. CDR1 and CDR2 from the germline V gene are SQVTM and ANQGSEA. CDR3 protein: CSADRVGQLSEKLFF. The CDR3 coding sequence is TGCAGCGCCGACAGGGTTGGGCAACTAAGTGAAAAACTGTTTTTT.

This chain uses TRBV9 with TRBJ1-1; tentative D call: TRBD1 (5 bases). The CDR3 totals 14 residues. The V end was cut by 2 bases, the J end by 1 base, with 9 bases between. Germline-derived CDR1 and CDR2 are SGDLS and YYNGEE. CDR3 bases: TGTGCCAGCAGCGTCACTGACAGGAACACTGAAGCTTTCTTT. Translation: CASSVTDRNTEAFF.

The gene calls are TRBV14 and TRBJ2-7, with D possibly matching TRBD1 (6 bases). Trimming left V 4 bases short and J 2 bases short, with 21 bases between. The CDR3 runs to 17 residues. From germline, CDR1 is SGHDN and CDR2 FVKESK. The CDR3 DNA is TGTGCCAGCAGCCCTCGGCAGGGGATCGGAAAGACCTACGAGCAGTACTTC. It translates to CASSPRQGIGKTYEQYF.

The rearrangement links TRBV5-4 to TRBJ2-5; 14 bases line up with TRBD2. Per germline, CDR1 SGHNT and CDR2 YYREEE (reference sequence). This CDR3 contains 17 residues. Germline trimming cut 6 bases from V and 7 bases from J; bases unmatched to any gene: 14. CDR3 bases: TGTGCCAGCAACTCCGGGACTAGCGGGGGCCAGCGGGGGACCCAGTACTTC. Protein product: CASNSGTSGGQRGTQYF.

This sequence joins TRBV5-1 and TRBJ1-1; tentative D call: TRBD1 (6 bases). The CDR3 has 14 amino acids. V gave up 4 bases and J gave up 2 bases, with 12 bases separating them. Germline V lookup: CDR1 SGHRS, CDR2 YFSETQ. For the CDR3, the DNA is TGCGCCAGCAGCCCGGACAGTCTTAACACTGAAGCTTTCTTT. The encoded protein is CASSPDSLNTEAFF. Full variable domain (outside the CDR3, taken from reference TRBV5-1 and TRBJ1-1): KAGVTQTPRYLIKTRGQQVTLSCSPISGHRSVSWYQQTPGQGLQFLFEYFSETQRNKGNFPGRFSGRQFSNSRSEMNVSTLELGDSALYLCASSPDSLNTEAFFGQGTRLTVV.

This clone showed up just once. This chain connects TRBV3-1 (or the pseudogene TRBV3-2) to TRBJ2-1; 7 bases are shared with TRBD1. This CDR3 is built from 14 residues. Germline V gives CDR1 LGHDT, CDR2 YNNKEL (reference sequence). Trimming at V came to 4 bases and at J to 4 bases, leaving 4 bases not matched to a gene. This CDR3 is CASSPRTGYNEQFF. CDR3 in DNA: TGTGCCAGCAGCCCCCGGACAGGTTACAATGAGCAGTTCTTC.

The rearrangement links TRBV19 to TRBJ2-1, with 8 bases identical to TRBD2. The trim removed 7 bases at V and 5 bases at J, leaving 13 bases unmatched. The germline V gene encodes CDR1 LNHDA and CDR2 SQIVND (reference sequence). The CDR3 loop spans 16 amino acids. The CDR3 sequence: CASNAGAGGLHNEQFF. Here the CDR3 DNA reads TGTGCCAGTAATGCGGGGGCGGGGGGCCTTCACAATGAGCAGTTCTTC. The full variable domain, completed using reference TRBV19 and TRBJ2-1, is DGGITQSPKYLFRKEGQNVTLSCEQNLNHDAMYWYRQDPGQGLRLIYYSQIVNDFQKGDIAEGYSVSREKKESFPLTVTSAQKNPTAFYLCASNAGAGGLHNEQFFGPGTRLTVL.

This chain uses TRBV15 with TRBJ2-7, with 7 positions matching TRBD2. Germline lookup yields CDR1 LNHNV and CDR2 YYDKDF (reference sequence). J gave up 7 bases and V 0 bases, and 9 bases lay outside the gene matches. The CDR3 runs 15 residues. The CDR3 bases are TGTGCCACCAGCAGAGATTCAGGCCGGGGGGTGGAGCAGTACTTC. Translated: CATSRDSGRGVEQYF.

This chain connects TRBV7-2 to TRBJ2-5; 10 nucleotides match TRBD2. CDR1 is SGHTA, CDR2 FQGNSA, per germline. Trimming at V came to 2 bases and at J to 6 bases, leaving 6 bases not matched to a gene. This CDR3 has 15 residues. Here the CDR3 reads CASSLKREGLKTQYF. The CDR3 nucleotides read TGTGCCAGCAGCTTAAAGCGGGAGGGCCTAAAGACCCAGTACTTC.

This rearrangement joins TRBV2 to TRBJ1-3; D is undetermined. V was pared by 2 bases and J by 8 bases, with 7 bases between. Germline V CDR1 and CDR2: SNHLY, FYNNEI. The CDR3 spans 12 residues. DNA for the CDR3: TGTGCCAGCAGTGAATCGGGAGACACCATATATTTT. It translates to CASSESGDTIYF. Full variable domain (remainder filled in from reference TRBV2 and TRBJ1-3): EPEVTQTPSHQVTQMGQEVILRCVPISNHLYFYWYRQILGQKVEFLVSFYNNEISEKSEIFDDQFSVERPDGSNFTLKIRSTKLEDSAMYFCASSESGDTIYFGEGSWLTVV.

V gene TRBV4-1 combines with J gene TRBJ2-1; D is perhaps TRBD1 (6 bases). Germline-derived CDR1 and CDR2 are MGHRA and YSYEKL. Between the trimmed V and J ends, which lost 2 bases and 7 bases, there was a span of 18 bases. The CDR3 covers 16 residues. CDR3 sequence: CASSQREQGKVNEQFF. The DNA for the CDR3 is TGCGCCAGCAGCCAAAGGGAGCAGGGGAAAGTGAATGAGCAGTTCTTC.

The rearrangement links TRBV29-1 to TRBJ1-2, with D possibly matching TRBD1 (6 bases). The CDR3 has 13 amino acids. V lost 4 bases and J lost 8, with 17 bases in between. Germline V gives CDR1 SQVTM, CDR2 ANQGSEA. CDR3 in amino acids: CSVVTGSLGGYTF. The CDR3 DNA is TGCAGCGTTGTCACAGGGTCCCTTGGAGGCTACACCTTC.

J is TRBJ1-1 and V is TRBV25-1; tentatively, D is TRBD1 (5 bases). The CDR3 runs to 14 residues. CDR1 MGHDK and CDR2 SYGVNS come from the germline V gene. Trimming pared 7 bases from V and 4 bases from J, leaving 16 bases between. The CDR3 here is CASTRWGGVTEAFF. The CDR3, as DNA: TGTGCCAGCACCCGGTGGGGGGGTGTCACTGAAGCTTTCTTT.

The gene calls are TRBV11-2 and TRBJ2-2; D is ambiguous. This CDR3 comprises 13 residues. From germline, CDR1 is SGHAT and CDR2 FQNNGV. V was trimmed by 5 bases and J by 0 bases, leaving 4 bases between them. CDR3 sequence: CASSPTNTGELFF. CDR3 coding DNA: TGTGCCAGCAGCCCCACGAACACCGGGGAGCTGTTTTTT.

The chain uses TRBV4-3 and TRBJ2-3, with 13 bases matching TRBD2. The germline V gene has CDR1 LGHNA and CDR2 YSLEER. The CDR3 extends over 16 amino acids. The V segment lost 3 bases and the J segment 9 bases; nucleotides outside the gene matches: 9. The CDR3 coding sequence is TGCGCCAGCAGCCAGGCCGGACTAGCGGGAGTAGAAACGCAGTATTTT. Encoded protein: CASSQAGLAGVETQYF.

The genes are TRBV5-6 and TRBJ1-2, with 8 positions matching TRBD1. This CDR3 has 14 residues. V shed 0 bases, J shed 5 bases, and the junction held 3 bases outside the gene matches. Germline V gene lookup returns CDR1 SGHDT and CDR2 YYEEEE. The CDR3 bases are TGTGCCAGCAGCTTGGGGACAGGGACGTATGGCTACACCTTC. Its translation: CASSLGTGTYGYTF.

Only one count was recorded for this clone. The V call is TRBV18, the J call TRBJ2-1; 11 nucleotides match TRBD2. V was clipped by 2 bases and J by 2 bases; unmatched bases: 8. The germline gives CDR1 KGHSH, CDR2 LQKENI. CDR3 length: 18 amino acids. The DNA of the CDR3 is TGTGCCAGCTCACCAACTGCGACTAGCGGGGCCACCTACAATGAGCAGTTCTTC. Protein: CASSPTATSGATYNEQFF.

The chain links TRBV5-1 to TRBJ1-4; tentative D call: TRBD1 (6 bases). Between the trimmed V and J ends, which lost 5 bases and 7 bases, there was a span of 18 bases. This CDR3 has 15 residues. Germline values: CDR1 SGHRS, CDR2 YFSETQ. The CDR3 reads CASSPDTGFREKLFF. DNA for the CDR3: TGCGCCAGCAGTCCAGACACAGGGTTTCGTGAAAAACTGTTTTTT.